These T cell receptor beta chains were read from a single sample in a study of blood T cell repertoires in COVID-19. Only in-frame clones appear in the TCRdb table, and some are missing; sequencing was by immunoSEQ multiplex PCR. The table includes 96,000 or so clones, approximately 90% detected once. The sample comprised peripheral blood. Every receptor here comes from an elderly woman with acute or convalescent COVID-19. Each CDR3 is given with its conserved first and last residue. A D gene is named only where the DNA matches it firmly. Not all rows give a size; the values are once, few, many and, for expanded clones, a class.

j_gene,v_gene,abundance,d_gene,CDR3nt,CDR3aa
TRBJ2-3,TRBV18,NA,TRBD1,TGTGCCAGCTCTCCCGGGACAGGGACAGATACGCAGTATTTT,CASSPGTGTDTQYF
TRBJ1-2,TRBV5-1,NA,NA,TGCGCCAGCAGCTTGACAGAAGATGGCTACACCTTC,CASSLTEDGYTF
TRBJ1-5,TRBV6-2/TRBV6-3,NA,NA,TGTGCCAGCAGTCTTGGGCAAGGGGCAGGACACCGCAATCAGCCCCAGCATTTT,CASSLGQGAGHRNQPQHF
TRBJ2-5,TRBV4-1,NA,NA,TGCGCCAGCAGCCAAGAAGCGGAAGAGACCCAGTACTTC,CASSQEAEETQYF
TRBJ1-5,TRBV30,NA,NA,TGTGCCTGGAGTGCAGGGGAACATCAGCCCCAGCATTTT,CAWSAGEHQPQHF
TRBJ1-1,TRBV7-3,NA,NA,TGTGCCAGCAGCTTAAGTATCAGGGACACTGAAGCTTTCTTT,CASSLSIRDTEAFF
TRBJ1-4,TRBV4-1,NA,TRBD1,TGCGCCAGCACCTCCTGGGGGGACAGGGGAAAACTGTTTTTT,CASTSWGDRGKLFF
TRBJ1-6,TRBV5-5,NA,NA,TGTGCCAGCAGCTTGGTAGCAGGGGACAATTCACCCCTCCACTTT,CASSLVAGDNSPLHF
TRBJ2-7,TRBV15,NA,NA,TGTGCCACCAGCAGAGATTGTTACAGGAGTTACGAGCAGTACTTC,CATSRDCYRSYEQYF
TRBJ1-1,TRBV15,NA,NA,TGTGCCACCAGCAGAGATGGGGGGGGCACTGAAGCTTTCTTT,CATSRDGGGTEAFF
TRBJ2-7,TRBV5-1,NA,TRBD1,TGCGCCAGCAGCGGGGGACAGTACTACGAGCAGTACTTC,CASSGGQYYEQYF
TRBJ2-7,TRBV7-9,NA,NA,TGTGCCAGCAGCCGAACATACGAGCAGTACTTC,CASSRTYEQYF
TRBJ1-2,TRBV6-2/TRBV6-3,NA,NA,TGTGCCAGCAGTTACTCGAGTCAGGGAGGTAACTATGGCTACACCTTC,CASSYSSQGGNYGYTF
TRBJ2-1,TRBV20-1,NA,NA,TGCAGTGCTCGGGGAGACAATGAGCAGTTCTTC,CSARGDNEQFF
TRBJ2-7,TRBV12-3/TRBV12-4,NA,TRBD1,TGTGCCAGCAGCCAGGGACAGCTTTACGAGCAGTACTTC,CASSQGQLYEQYF
TRBJ2-7,TRBV6-2/TRBV6-3,NA,TRBD2,TGTGCCAGCAGTGAGGGACTAGCGGGAGGACTATACTACGAGCAGTACTTC,CASSEGLAGGLYYEQYF
TRBJ2-1,TRBV5-6,few,TRBD2,TGTGCCAGCAGCTCTAGCGGGGGGGCGGGAGAGCAGTTCTTC,CASSSSGGAGEQFF
TRBJ2-2,TRBV6-5,NA,NA,TGTGCCAGCAGTCTGGGACATGGACCCGGGGAGCTGTTTTTT,CASSLGHGPGELFF
TRBJ2-2,TRBV19,NA,NA,TGTGCCAGTAGTCCGCGGAGAGGAAACACCGGGGAGCTGTTTTTT,CASSPRRGNTGELFF
TRBJ2-7,TRBV7-9,NA,NA,TGTGCCAGCGGACAGTCATCCTACGAGCAGTACTTC,CASGQSSYEQYF
TRBJ2-5,TRBV2,few,TRBD1,TGTGCCAGCAGGGCAGGGGGCTCGGGGACCCAGTACTTC,CASRAGGSGTQYF
TRBJ2-7,TRBV6-2/TRBV6-3,NA,TRBD1,TGTGCCAGCAGTTACGGGGGACAGGGTATCGCCTACGAGCAGTACTTC,CASSYGGQGIAYEQYF
TRBJ2-7,TRBV9,NA,NA,TGTGCCAGCAGCGTAGGGGCCACAGGGACCTACGAGCAGTACTTC,CASSVGATGTYEQYF
TRBJ2-7,TRBV2,NA,TRBD1,TGTGCCAGCAGTGTTACAGGGGGCGACGAGCAGTACTTC,CASSVTGGDEQYF
TRBJ2-7,TRBV21-1,NA,NA,TGTGCCAGCAGCGAGGGGACAGGGGGACACTACGAGCAGTACTTC,CASSEGTGGHYEQYF
TRBJ1-1,TRBV5-1,NA,TRBD1,TGCGCCAGCAGCAATCGGGACAGGGTCACTGAAGCTTTCTTT,CASSNRDRVTEAFF
TRBJ2-2,TRBV29-1,NA,NA,TGCAGCGCAGAAGACAGGGGAGGGACCGGGGAGCTGTTTTTT,CSAEDRGGTGELFF
TRBJ1-1,TRBV7-3,NA,NA,TGTGCCAGCAGCTTAGACCCACCGGGCACTGAAGCTTTCTTT,CASSLDPPGTEAFF
TRBJ2-5,TRBV15,NA,NA,TGTGCCACCAGCAGAGATAGGGGCCAAGAGACCCAGTACTTC,CATSRDRGQETQYF
TRBJ2-3,TRBV18,few,NA,TGTGCCAGCTCACCCGCGGGATTCACAGATACGCAGTATTTT,CASSPAGFTDTQYF
TRBJ2-1,TRBV11-2,NA,TRBD2,TGTGCCAGCAGCTCAACGGGACTAGCGGGTGGTGAGCAGTTCTTC,CASSSTGLAGGEQFF
TRBJ1-1,TRBV18,NA,NA,TGTGCCAGCTCACCAATCCAGGCCTTGAACACTGAAGCTTTCTTT,CASSPIQALNTEAFF
TRBJ2-1,TRBV28,NA,NA,TGTGCCAGCAGTCTTACCCCGGGAGCCCAAAGTGGTGAGCAGTTCTTC,CASSLTPGAQSGEQFF
TRBJ2-7,TRBV4-3,once,NA,TGCGCCAGCAGCCAGACCACGTCGGACAAGGGGGAGCAGTACTTC,CASSQTTSDKGEQYF
TRBJ2-5,TRBV2,NA,NA,TGTGCCAGCAATAGGGAGACCCAAGAGACCCAGTACTTC,CASNRETQETQYF
TRBJ1-1,TRBV27,NA,NA,TGTGCCACCAGGGCCAGTTCCACTGAAGCTTTCTTT,CATRASSTEAFF
TRBJ2-5,TRBV19,NA,TRBD1,TGTGCCAGCGGGGACAGGGGCGGCCAAGAGACCCAGTACTTC,CASGDRGGQETQYF
TRBJ2-2,TRBV7-3,NA,NA,TGTGCCAGCAGCTTATTGGGGGCGCAGGCCGGGGAGCTGTTTTTT,CASSLLGAQAGELFF
TRBJ1-4,TRBV25-1,NA,NA,TGTGCCAGCAGTGAATTCGGGGGGCTCGGTGAAAAACTGTTTTTT,CASSEFGGLGEKLFF
TRBJ2-7,TRBV7-2,once,NA,TGTGCCAGCAGGGGAGGGGGGGCTTACGAGCAGTACTTC,CASRGGGAYEQYF
TRBJ1-2,TRBV4-2,NA,NA,TGTGCCAGCAGCCAAGATAGGACTATCACTAACTATGGCTACACCTTC,CASSQDRTITNYGYTF
TRBJ2-5,TRBV6-5,NA,NA,TGTGCCAGCACCAACAGCCGACAGTTCCAAGAGACCCAGTACTTC,CASTNSRQFQETQYF
TRBJ2-7,TRBV7-9,NA,NA,TGTGCCAGCACCCACCGGCAGGGAAGCTCCTACGAGCAGTACTTC,CASTHRQGSSYEQYF